This T cell receptor beta chain was identified during a study of blood T cell repertoires in COVID-19. Generated by immunoSEQ multiplex PCR, the TCRdb table keeps only in-frame clones and is missing some. Of 85,000 to 130,000 clones in the sample, around 80% were seen once. CDR1 and CDR2 (germline): MDHEN, SYDVKM. The CDR3 is 13 amino acids. V dropped 1 base and J dropped 8 bases, with 11 bases sitting between them. V usage is TRBV28 and J usage is TRBJ1-2; D ambiguous. What was sequenced was peripheral blood. The TCR originated in a man of 80 years or more with COVID-19, enrolled during active disease. Here the CDR3 reads CASSLFSYGGYTF. CDR3 in DNA: TGTGCCAGCAGTTTATTCTCGTACGGGGGCTACACCTTC.